This section outlines one TCR beta chain sequence together with its context. As yet, its antigen is unknown. The CDR3 spans 13 residues. The V gene end was trimmed by 3 bases and the J gene end by 8 bases; junction bases not matched to a gene: 5. TCRdb passed the RT-PCR reads through MiXCR, listing each CDR3 protein once. This table has some 850,000 distinct CDR3 sequences, approximately 18% appearing once. The data originate from a study of response to subunit inactivated influenza vaccine. General observations from the study: Few new T cells, the authors suggested, are recruited by each seasonal influenza vaccination.

The V and J genes are TRBV12-3 or TRBV12-4 and TRBJ2-3, with 7 bases lining up with TRBD1. Sequenced material: PBMCs from blood, taken 4 to 6 days after vaccination. The TCR originated in a man aged 50-60 years who received an inactivated influenza vaccine. The chain's CDR3 is CASSLGTGVTQYF. The CDR3 DNA reads TGTGCCAGCAGTTTGGGCACAGGGGTTACGCAGTATTTT.